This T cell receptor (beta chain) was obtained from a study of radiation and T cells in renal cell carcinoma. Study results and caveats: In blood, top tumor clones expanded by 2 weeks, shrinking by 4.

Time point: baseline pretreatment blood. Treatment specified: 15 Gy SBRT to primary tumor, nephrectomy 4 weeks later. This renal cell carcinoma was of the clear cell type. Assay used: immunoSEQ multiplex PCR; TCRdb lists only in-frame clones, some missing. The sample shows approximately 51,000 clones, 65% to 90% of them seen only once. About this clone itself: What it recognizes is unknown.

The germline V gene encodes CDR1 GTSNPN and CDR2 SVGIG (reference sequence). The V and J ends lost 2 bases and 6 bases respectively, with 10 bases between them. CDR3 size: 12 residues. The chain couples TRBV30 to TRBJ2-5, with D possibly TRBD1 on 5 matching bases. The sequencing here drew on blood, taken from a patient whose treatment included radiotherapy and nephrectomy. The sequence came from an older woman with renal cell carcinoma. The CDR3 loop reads CAWSIGVKTQYF. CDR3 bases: TGTGCCTGGAGTATAGGGGTGAAGACCCAGTACTTC.